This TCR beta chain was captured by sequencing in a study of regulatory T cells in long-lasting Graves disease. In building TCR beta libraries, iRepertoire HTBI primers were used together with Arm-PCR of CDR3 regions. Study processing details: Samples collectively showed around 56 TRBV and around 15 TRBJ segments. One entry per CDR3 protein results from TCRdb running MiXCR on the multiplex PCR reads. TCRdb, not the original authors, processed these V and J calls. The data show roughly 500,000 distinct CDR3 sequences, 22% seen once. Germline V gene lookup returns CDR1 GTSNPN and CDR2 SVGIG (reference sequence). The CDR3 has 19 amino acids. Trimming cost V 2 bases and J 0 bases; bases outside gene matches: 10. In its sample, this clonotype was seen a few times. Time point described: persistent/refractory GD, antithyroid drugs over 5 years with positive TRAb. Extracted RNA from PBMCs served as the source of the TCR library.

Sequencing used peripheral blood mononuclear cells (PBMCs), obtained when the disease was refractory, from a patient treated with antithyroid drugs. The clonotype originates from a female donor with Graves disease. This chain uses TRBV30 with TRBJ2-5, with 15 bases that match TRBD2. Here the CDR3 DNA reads TGTGCCTGGAGTACTACCTCAGGACTAGCGGGAGGGAACCAAGAGACCCAGTACTTC. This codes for CAWSTTSGLAGGNQETQYF.